This TCR beta chain appears in the sequencing data of a study of shared clonotypes between healthy human individuals. Study conclusions and caveats: Roughly 5.3% of naive CD4 clonotypes were common to a handful of donors. Generally, naive subsets came out with larger estimated richness than memory subsets.

With regard to this clone: No antigen is known for it.

Trimming cost V 4 bases and J 2 bases, with 6 bases left between them. CDR1 is GTSNPN and CDR2 is SVGIG in the germline V gene (reference sequence). There are 12 residues in the CDR3. Sequencing was performed with immunoSEQ multiplex PCR; in TCRdb, only in-frame clones are kept and a portion is missing. There are some 980,000 clones in the sample; 60% to 85% occur only once, and about 1.5% lies in the top ten. The TCR comes from a man between 18 and 29 years old in good health. Sample: memory CD4+ T cells sorted from blood. As for subset: CD45RA-negative fraction. This chain joins TRBV30 and TRBJ1-3, with TRBD1 as a possible D gene (6 bases). The CDR3 here is CAWKGAGNTIYF. In DNA form, the CDR3 reads TGTGCCTGGAAGGGGGCTGGAAACACCATATATTTT.